This TCR beta chain originates from a study of blood T cell repertoires in COVID-19. On the study more broadly: Whether acute or convalescent, the COVID-19 samples came from the United States, Italy and Spain. Sample material is recorded as cDNA or gDNA derived from T cells, B-cell-depleted T cells, or PBMCs.

Using immunoSEQ multiplex PCR, the repertoire was profiled, and TCRdb retains in-frame clones only, with some absent. The sample contains 150,000 to 200,000 clones, roughly 80% of which appear only once. Participants were aged roughly 18 to 89 years, lived in roughly 23 US areas, and enrolled virtually. Exposed participants came across a COVID-19 case within 2 weeks before study entry. V was clipped by 11 bases and J by 4 bases; unmatched bases: 32. In germline, CDR1 is LNHDA, CDR2 SQIVND (reference sequence). CDR3 length: 21 residues. This clonotype was sampled from a man aged 55 to 70 who had been exposed to COVID-19. Source material: PBMCs or T cells enriched from blood (not recorded which). The chain is built from TRBV19 and TRBJ1-5; 7 bases match TRBD1. CDR3 sequence (DNA): TGTGCCGCGACAGACACTACACCAGGGGCCCAACAGGGGCCGGGAAATCAGCCCCAGCATTTT. This translates into CAATDTTPGAQQGPGNQPQHF.